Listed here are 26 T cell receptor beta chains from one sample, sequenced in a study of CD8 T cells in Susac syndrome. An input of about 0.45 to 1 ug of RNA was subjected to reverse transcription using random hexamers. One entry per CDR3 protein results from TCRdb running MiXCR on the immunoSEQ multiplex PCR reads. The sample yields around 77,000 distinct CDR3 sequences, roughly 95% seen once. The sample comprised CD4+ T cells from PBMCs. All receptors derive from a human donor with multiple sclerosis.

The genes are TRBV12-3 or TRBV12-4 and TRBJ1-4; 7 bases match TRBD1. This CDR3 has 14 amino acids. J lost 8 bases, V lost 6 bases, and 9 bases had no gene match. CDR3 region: CASSIRTGAEKLFF. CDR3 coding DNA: TGTGCCAGCAGCATTCGGACAGGTGCCGAAAAACTGTTTTTT.

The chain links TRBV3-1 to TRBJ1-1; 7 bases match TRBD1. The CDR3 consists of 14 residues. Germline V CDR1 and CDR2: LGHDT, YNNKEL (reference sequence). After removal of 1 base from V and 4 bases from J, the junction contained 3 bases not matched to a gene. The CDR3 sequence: CASSQGQGGTEAFF. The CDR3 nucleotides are TGTGCCAGCAGCCAAGGGCAGGGGGGCACTGAAGCTTTCTTT.

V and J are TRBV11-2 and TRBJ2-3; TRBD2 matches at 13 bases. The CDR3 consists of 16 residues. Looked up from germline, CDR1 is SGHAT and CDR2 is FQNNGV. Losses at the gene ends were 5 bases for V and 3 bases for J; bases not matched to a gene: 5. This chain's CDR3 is CASSTRLAGGTDTQYF. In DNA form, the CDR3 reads TGTGCCAGCAGCACCAGACTAGCGGGGGGAACAGATACGCAGTATTTT.

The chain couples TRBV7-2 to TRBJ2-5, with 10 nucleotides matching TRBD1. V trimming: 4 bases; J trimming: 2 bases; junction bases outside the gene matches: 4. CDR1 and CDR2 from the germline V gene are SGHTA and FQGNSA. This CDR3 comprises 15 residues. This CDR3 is CASSWRDRGQETQYF. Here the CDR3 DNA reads TGTGCCAGCAGCTGGAGGGACAGGGGACAAGAGACCCAGTACTTC. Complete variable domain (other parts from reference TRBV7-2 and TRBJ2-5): GAGVSQSPSNKVTEKGKDVELRCDPISGHTALYWYRQSLGQGLEFLIYFQGNSAPDKSGLPSDRFSAERTGGSVSTLTIQRTQQEDSAVYLCASSWRDRGQETQYFGPGTRLLVL.

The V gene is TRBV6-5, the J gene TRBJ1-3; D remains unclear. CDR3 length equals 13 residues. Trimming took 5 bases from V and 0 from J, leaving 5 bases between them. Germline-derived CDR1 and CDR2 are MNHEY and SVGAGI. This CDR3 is CASSSHSGNTIYF. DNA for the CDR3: TGTGCCAGCAGTAGCCACTCTGGAAACACCATATATTTT.

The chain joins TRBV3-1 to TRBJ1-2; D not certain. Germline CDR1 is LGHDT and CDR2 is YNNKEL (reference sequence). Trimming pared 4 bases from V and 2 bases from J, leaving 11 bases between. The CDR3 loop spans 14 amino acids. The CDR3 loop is CASSRPGPNYGYTF. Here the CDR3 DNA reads TGTGCCAGCAGCCGGCCGGGCCCGAACTATGGCTACACCTTC.

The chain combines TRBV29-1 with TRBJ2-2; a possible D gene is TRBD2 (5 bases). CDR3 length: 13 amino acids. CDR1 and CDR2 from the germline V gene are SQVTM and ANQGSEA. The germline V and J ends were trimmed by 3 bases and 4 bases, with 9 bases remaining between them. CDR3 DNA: TGCAGCGTTGACCTTGGGAGCACCGGGGAGCTGTTTTTT. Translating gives CSVDLGSTGELFF.

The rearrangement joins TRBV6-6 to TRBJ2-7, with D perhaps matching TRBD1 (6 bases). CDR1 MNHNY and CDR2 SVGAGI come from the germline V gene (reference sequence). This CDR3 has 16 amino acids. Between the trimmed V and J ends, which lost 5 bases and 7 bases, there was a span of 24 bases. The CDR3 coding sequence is TGTGCCAGCAGTCCACAAGGGGCTCCACAGGGTGGGGAGCAGTACTTC. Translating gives CASSPQGAPQGGEQYF.

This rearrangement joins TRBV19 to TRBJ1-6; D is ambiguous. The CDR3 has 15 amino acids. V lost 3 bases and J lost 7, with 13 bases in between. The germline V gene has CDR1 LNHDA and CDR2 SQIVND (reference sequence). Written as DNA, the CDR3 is TGTGCCAGTAGTATCCTCGACGGTCTCAATTCACCCCTCCACTTT. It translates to CASSILDGLNSPLHF.

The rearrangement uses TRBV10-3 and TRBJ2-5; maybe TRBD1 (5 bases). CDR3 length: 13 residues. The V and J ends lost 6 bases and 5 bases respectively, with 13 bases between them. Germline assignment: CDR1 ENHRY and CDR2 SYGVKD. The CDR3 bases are TGTGCCATCAGCAGTCAGGGTGGGGAGACCCAGTACTTC. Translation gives CAISSQGGETQYF.

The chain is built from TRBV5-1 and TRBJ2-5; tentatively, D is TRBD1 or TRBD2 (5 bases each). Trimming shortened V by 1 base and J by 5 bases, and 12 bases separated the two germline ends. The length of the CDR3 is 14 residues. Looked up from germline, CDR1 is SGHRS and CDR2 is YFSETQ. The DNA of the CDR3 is TGCGCCAGCAGCTTGTCGGGGCTTCGGGAGACCCAGTACTTC. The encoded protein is CASSLSGLRETQYF.

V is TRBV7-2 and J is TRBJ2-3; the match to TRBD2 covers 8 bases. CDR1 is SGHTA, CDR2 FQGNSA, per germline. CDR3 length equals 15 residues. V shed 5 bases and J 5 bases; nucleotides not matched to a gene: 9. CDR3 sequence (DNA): TGTGCCAGCAGCCTCCAGCGGGGGAAGCAAGATACGCAGTATTTT. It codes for CASSLQRGKQDTQYF.

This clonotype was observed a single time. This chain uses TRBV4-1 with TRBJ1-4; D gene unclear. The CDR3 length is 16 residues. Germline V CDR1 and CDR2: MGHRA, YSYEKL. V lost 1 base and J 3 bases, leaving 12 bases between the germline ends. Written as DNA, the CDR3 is TGCGCCAGCAGCCAAGGGGTTTACACTGCTAATGAAAAACTGTTTTTT. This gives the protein CASSQGVYTANEKLFF.

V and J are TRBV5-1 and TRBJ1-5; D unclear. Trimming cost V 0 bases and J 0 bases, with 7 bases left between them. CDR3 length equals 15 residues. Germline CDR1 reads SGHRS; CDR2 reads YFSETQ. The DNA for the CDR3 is TGCGCCAGCAGCTTGGACGGAGATAGCAATCAGCCCCAGCATTTT. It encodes CASSLDGDSNQPQHF.

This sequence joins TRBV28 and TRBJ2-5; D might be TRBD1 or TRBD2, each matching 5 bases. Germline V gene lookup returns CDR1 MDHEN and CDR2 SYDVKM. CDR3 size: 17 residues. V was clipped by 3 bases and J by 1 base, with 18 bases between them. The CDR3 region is CASSFWGTGSLQETQYF. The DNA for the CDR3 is TGTGCCAGCAGTTTTTGGGGGACGGGGTCTCTCCAAGAGACCCAGTACTTC.

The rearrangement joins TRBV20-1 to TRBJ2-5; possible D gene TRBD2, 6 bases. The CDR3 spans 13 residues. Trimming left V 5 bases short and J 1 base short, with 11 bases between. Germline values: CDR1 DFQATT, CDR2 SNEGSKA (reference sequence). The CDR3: CSAAGTFQETQYF. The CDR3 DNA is TGCAGTGCTGCCGGGACTTTCCAAGAGACCCAGTACTTC.

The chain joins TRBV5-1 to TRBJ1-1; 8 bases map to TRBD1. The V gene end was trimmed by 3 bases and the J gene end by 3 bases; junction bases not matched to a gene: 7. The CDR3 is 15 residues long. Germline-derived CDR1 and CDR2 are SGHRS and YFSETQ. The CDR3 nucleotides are TGCGCCAGCAGCTCCCGGACAGGGTCTTACACTGAAGCTTTCTTT. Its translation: CASSSRTGSYTEAFF.

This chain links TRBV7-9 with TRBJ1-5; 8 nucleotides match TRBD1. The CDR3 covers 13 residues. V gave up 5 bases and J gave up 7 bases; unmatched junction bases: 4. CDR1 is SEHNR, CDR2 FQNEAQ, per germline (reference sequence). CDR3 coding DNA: TGTGCCAGCAGCCAGACAGGGGACCAGCCCCAGCATTTT. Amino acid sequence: CASSQTGDQPQHF.

The CDR3 DNA reads TGTGCCAGCAGTTACTCCGGGTACGGGGCCAACGTCCTGACTTTC. Its protein is CASSYSGYGANVLTF. The chain employs TRBV6-2 or TRBV6-3 and TRBJ2-6; D is unclear. Trimming shortened V by 0 bases and J by 4 bases, and 7 bases separated the two germline ends. The germline V gene has CDR1 MNHEY and CDR2 SVGEGT. The CDR3 has 15 residues.

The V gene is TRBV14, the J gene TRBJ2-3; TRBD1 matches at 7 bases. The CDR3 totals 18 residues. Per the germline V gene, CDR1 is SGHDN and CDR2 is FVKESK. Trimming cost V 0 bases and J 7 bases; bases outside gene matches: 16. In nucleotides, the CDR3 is TGTGCCAGCAGCCAAGAGAGCTACAGGGGACAACGGTCCCATACGCAGTATTTT. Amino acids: CASSQESYRGQRSHTQYF. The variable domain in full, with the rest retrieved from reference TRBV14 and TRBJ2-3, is EAGVTQFPSHSVIEKGQTVTLRCDPISGHDNLYWYRRVMGKEIKFLLHFVKESKQDESGMPNNRFLAERTGGTYSTLKVQPAELEDSGVYFCASSQESYRGQRSHTQYFGPGTRLTVL.

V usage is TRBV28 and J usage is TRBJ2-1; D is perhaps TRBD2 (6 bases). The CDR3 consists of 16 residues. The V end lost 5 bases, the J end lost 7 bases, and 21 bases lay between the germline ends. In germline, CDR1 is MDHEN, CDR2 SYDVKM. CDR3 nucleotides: TGTGCCAGCAGTCCCCTGGGTAGCGGTGGGGTGAATGAGCAGTTCTTC. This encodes CASSPLGSGGVNEQFF. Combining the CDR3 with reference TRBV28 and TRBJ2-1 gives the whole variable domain DVKVTQSSRYLVKRTGEKVFLECVQDMDHENMFWYRQDPGLGLRLIYFSYDVKMKEKGDIPEGYSVSREKKERFSLILESASTNQTSMYLCASSPLGSGGVNEQFFGPGTRLTVL.

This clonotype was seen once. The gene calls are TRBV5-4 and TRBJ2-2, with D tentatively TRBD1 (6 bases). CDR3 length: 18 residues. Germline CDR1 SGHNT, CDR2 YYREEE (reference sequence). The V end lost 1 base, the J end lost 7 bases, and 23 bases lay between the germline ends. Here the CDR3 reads CASSLNQLGQPRGGELFF. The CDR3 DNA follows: TGTGCCAGCAGCTTGAACCAACTTGGACAGCCCCGCGGCGGGGAGCTGTTTTTT. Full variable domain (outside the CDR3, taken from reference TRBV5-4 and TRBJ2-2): ETGVTQSPTHLIKTRGQQVTLRCSSQSGHNTVSWYQQALGQGPQFIFQYYREEENGRGNFPPRFSGLQFPNYSSELNVNALELDDSALYLCASSLNQLGQPRGGELFFGEGSRLTVL.

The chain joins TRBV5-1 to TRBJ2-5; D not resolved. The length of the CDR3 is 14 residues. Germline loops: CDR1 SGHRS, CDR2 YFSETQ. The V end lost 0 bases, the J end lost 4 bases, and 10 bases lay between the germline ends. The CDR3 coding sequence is TGCGCCAGCAGCTTGGATACTCCTCGAGAGACCCAGTACTTC. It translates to CASSLDTPRETQYF.

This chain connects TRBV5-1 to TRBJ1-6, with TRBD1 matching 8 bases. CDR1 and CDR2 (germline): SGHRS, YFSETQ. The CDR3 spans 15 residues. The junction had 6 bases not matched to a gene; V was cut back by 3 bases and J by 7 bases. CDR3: CASSSDRVGNSPLHF. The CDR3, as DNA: TGCGCCAGCAGCTCGGACAGGGTGGGAAATTCACCCCTCCACTTT.

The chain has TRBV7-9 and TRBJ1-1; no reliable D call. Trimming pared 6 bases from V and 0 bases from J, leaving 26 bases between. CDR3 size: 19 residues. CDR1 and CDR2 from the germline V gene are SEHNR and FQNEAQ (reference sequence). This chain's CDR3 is CASSSTIHFNGWMNTEAFF. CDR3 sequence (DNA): TGTGCCAGCAGTTCGACCATACACTTTAACGGATGGATGAACACTGAAGCTTTCTTT.

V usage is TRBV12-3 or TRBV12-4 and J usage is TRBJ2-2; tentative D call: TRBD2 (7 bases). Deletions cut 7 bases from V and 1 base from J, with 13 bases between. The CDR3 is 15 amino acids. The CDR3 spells CASTPGGRNTGELFF. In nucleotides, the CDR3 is TGTGCCAGCACCCCCGGGGGGCGGAACACCGGGGAGCTGTTTTTT.